This T cell receptor beta chain was documented in a study of shared clonotypes between healthy human individuals. Study results and caveats: Sequencing depth was predicted to influence how clonotypes are shared among donors. The sampled material consisted only of blood, and tissue repertoires are likely to differ.

A word on this clone: Its target is not known.

Here immunoSEQ multiplex PCR was the method, and the copy in TCRdb shows in-frame clones only, minus some. The profile shows about 510,000 clones, 75% to 85% of them singletons. The length of the CDR3 is 14 residues. CDR1 and CDR2 (germline): MDHEN, SYDVKM. The V end was cut by 7 bases, the J end by 3 bases, with 13 bases between. The material sequenced was PBMCs. J is TRBJ1-3 and V is TRBV28; TRBD1 might be the D (5 bases). This TCR was recovered from a woman between 40 and 55 years old in good health. Some clones in this sample may be carry-over from other donors' samples. The CDR3 protein is CASIGGADGNTIYF. CDR3 coding DNA: TGTGCCAGCATTGGCGGGGCAGATGGAAACACCATATATTTT.